The clone carrying this TCR beta chain was observed at least ten times. Its antigen is still unknown. The data were taken from a study of T cells after yellow fever vaccination. Study information: SMART-Seq v4 Ultra Low Input prepared libraries from low-cell fractions. Study observations and caveats: Most clones from primary vaccination were detected again post-booster (roughly 96% CD4, 88% CD8).

From germline, CDR1 is MNHEY and CDR2 SVGEGT. The V end lost 2 bases, the J end lost 4 bases, and 4 bases lay between the germline ends. The CDR3 contains 12 residues. Making TCR cDNA involved 5'RACE template switching, which added UMIs and a universal primer site. Each CDR3 protein is one row after TCRdb ran MiXCR on the 5' RACE reads. Here the sample spans about 300,000 distinct CDR3 sequences, approximately 10% being singletons. The chain links TRBV6-2 or TRBV6-3 to TRBJ2-3; D unresolved. The sequence came from a man younger than 35 who received the YFV17D yellow fever vaccine. Source: CD4+ T cells sorted from PBMCs, taken 5 days after the yellow fever booster vaccination. Here the CDR3 reads CASSYESDTQYF. CDR3 nucleotide sequence: TGTGCCAGCAGTTACGAGTCAGATACGCAGTATTTT.